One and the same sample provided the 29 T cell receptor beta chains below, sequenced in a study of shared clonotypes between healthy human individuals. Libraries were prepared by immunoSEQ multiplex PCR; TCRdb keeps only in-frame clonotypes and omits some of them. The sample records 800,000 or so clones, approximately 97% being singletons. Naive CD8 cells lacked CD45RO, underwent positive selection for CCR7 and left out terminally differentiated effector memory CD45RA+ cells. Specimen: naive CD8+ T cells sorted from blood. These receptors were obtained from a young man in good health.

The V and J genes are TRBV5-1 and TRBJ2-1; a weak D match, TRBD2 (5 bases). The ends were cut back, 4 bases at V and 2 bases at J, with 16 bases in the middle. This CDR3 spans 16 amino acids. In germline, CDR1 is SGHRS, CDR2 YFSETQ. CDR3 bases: TGCGCCAGCAGCGGAGTTGGAATCGGGGCCTACAATGAGCAGTTCTTC. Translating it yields CASSGVGIGAYNEQFF.

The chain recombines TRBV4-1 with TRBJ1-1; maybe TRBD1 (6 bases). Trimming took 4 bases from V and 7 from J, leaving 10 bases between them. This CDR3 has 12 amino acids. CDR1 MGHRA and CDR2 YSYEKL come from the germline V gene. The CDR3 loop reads CASSLDRNEAFF. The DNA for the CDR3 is TGCGCCAGCAGCCTCGACAGGAATGAAGCTTTCTTT.

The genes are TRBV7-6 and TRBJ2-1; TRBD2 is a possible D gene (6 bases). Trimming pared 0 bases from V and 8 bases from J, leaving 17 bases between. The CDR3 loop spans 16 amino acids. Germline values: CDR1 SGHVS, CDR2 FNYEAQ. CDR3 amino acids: CASSLASGLEGDEQFF. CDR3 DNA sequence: TGTGCCAGCAGCTTAGCCTCGGGACTTGAGGGCGATGAGCAGTTCTTC.

The CDR3 nucleotides read TGTGCCAGCAGTTTCGGTCCGAGTTCCTACGAGCAGTACTTC. Its translation: CASSFGPSSYEQYF. The V and J genes are TRBV27 and TRBJ2-7; D is unresolved. V lost 3 bases and J lost 1, with 10 bases in between. The germline CDR1 and CDR2 sequences are MNHEY and SMNVEV (reference sequence). The CDR3 is made up of 14 amino acids.

The CDR3 bases are TGTGCCAGCAGCGCCCCCCCAGGACACACAGATACGCAGTATTTT. Its translation: CASSAPPGHTDTQYF. The rearrangement links TRBV7-9 to TRBJ2-3; a possible D gene is TRBD1 (5 bases). Trimming pared 5 bases from V and 2 bases from J, leaving 14 bases between. Per germline, CDR1 SEHNR and CDR2 FQNEAQ (reference sequence). The CDR3 extends over 15 amino acids. The entire variable domain, with the rest obtained from reference TRBV7-9 and TRBJ2-3, is as follows: DTGVSQNPRHKITKRGQNVTFRCDPISEHNRLYWYRQTLGQGPEFLTYFQNEAQLEKSRLLSDRFSAERPKGSFSTLEIQRTEQGDSAMYLCASSAPPGHTDTQYFGPGTRLTVL.

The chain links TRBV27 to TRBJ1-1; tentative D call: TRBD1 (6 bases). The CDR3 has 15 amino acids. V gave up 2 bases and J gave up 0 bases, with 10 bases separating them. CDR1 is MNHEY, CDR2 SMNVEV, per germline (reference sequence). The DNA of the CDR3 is TGTGCCAGCAGTTTAGGACAGAGTTTGAACACTGAAGCTTTCTTT. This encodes CASSLGQSLNTEAFF.

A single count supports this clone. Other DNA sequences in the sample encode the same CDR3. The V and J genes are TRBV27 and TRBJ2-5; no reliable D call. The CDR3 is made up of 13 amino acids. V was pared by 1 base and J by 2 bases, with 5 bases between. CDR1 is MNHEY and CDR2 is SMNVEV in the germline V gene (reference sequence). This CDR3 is CASSLLGQETQYF. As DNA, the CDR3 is TGTGCCAGCAGTTTATTGGGTCAAGAGACCCAGTACTTC.

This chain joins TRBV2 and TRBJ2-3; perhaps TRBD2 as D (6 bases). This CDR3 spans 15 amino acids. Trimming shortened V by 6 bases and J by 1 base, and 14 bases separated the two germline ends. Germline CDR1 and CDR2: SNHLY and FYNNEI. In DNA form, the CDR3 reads TGTGCCAGCAGCTACACGGGACTCCGCACAGATACGCAGTATTTT. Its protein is CASSYTGLRTDTQYF.

DNA of the CDR3: TGCAGCGGGACGGGACAGGGGGCTCGCGAGCAGTACTTC. Encoded protein: CSGTGQGAREQYF. The V and J genes are TRBV29-1 and TRBJ2-7; 12 nucleotides align to TRBD1. CDR3 size: 13 residues. Germline-derived CDR1 and CDR2 are SQVTM and ANQGSEA. With 7 bases clipped from V and 6 bases from J, the junction kept 7 bases outside the gene matches.

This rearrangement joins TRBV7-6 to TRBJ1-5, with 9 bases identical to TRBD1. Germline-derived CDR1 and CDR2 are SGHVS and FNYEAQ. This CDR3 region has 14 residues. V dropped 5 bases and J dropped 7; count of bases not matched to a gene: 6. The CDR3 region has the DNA TGTGCCAGCAGCCCGGGACAGGGTATACAGCCCCAGCATTTT. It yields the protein CASSPGQGIQPQHF.

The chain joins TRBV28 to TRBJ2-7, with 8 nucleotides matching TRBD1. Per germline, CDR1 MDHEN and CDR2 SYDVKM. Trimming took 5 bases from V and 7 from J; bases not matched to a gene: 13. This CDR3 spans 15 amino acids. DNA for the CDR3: TGTGCCAGCAGTCCGCCGGACAGGGCGTTGTTAGAGCAGTACTTC. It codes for CASSPPDRALLEQYF.

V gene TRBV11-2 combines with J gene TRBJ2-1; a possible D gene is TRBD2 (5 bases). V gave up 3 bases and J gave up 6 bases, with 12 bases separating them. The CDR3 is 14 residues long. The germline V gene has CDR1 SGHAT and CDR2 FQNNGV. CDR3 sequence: CASSFTGSPNEQFF. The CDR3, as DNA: TGTGCCAGCAGCTTTACTGGGAGTCCCAATGAGCAGTTCTTC.

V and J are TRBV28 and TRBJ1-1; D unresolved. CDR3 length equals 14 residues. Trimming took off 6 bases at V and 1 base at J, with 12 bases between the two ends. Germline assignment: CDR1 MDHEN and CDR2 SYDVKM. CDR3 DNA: TGTGCCAGCAGGGAAGGAGAGTCGAACACTGAAGCTTTCTTT. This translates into CASREGESNTEAFF.

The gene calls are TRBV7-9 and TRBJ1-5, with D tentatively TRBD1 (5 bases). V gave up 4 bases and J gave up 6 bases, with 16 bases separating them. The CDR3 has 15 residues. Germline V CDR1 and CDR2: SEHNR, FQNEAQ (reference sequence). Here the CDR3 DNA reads TGTGCCAGCAGCTCAACGGGGCCGGGAAGTCAGCCCCAGCATTTT. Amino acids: CASSSTGPGSQPQHF.

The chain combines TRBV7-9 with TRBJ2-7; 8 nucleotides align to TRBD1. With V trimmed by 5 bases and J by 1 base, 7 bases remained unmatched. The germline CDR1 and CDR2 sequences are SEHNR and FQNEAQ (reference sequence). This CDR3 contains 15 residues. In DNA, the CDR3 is TGTGCCAGCAGCCCCAGGGGGCGAAAATCCTACGAGCAGTACTTC. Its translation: CASSPRGRKSYEQYF.

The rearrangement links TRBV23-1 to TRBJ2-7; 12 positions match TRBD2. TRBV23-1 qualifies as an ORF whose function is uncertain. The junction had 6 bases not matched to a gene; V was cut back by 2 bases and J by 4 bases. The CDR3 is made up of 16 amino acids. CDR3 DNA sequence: TGCGCCAGCAGTCAAACCAGACTAGCGGGAGTGTACGAGCAGTACTTC. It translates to CASSQTRLAGVYEQYF.

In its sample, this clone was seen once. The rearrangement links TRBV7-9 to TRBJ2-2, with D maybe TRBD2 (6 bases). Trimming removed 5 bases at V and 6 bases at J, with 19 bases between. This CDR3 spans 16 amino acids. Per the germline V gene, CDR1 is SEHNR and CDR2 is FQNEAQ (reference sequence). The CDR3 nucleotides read TGTGCCAGCAGCCCCCTGACTAGTAGAGAGGCCGGGGAGCTGTTTTTT. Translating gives CASSPLTSREAGELFF.

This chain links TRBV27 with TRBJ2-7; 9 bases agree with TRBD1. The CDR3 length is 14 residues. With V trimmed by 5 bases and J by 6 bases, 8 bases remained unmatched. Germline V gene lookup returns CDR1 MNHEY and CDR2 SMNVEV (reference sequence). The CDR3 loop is CASSPRTGVTEQYF. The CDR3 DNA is TGTGCCAGCAGTCCCCGGACAGGGGTGACCGAGCAGTACTTC.

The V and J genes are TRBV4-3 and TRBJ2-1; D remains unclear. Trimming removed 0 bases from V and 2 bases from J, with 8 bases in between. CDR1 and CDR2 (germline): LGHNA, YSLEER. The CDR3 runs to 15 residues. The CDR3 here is CASSQDWGTYNEQFF. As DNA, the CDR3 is TGCGCCAGCAGCCAAGATTGGGGAACCTACAATGAGCAGTTCTTC.

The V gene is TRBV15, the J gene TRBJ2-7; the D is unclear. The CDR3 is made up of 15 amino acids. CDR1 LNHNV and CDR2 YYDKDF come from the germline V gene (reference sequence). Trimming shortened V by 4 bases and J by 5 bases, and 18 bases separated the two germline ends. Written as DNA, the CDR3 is TGTGCCACCAGCAAGGGATGGTCTAGTGATAACGAGCAGTACTTC. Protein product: CATSKGWSSDNEQYF.

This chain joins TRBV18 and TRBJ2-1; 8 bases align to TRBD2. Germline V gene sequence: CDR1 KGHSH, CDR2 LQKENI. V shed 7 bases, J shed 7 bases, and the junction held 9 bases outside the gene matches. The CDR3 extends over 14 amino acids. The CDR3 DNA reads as TGTGCCAGCTTAGAAGCGGGAGAGGGGAATGAGCAGTTCTTC. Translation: CASLEAGEGNEQFF. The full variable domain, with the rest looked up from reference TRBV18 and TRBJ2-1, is NAGVMQNPRHLVRRRGQEARLRCSPMKGHSHVYWYRQLPEEGLKFMVYLQKENIIDESGMPKERFSAEFPKEGPSILRIQQVVRGDSAAYFCASLEAGEGNEQFFGPGTRLTVL.

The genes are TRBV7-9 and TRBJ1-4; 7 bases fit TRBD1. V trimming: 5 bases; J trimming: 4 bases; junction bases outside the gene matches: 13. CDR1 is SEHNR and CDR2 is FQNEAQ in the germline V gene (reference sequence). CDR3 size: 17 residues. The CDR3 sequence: CASSPEGSGGINEKLFF. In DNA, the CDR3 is TGTGCCAGCAGCCCGGAGGGATCAGGGGGAATTAATGAAAAACTGTTTTTT.

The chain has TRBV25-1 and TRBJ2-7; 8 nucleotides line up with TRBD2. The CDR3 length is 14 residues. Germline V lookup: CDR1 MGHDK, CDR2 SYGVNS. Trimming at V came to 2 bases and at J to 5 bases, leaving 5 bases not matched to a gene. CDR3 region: CASSEEAGAHEQYF. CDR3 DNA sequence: TGTGCCAGCAGTGAAGAAGCGGGAGCCCACGAGCAGTACTTC.

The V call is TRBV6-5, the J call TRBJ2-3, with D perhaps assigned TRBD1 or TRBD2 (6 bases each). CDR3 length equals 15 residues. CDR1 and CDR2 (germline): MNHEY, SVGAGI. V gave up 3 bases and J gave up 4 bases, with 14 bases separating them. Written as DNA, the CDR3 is TGTGCCAGCAGTTATAGCGAGGGGGGTTCAGATACGCAGTATTTT. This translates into CASSYSEGGSDTQYF.

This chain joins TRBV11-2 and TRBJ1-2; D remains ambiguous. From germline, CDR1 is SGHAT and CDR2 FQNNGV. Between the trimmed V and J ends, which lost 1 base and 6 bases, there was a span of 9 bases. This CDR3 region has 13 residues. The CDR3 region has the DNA TGTGCCAGCAGCTTAGCTCCGAGGGATGGCTACACCTTC. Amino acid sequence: CASSLAPRDGYTF.

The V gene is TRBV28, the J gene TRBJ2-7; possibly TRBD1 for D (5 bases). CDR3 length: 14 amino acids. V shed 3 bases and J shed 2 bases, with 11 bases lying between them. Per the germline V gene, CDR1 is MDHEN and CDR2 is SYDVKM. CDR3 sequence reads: CASSFRDTTYEQYF. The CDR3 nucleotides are TGTGCCAGCAGTTTCAGGGATACGACCTACGAGCAGTACTTC.

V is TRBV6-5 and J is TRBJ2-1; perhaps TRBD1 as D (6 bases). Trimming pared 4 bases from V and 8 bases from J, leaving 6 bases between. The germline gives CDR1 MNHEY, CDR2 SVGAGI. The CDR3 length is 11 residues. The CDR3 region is CASSWGHEQFF. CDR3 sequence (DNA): TGTGCCAGCAGTTGGGGGCATGAGCAGTTCTTC.

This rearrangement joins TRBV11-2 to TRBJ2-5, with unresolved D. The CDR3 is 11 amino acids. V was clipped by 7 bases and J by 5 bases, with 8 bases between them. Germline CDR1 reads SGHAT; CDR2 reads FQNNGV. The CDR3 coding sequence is TGTGCCAGCATGATGAGGGAGACCCAGTACTTC. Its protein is CASMMRETQYF. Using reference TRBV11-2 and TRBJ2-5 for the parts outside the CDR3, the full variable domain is EAGVAQSPRYKIIEKRQSVAFWCNPISGHATLYWYQQILGQGPKLLIQFQNNGVVDDSQLPKDRFSAERLKGVDSTLKIQPAKLEDSAVYLCASMMRETQYFGPGTRLLVL.

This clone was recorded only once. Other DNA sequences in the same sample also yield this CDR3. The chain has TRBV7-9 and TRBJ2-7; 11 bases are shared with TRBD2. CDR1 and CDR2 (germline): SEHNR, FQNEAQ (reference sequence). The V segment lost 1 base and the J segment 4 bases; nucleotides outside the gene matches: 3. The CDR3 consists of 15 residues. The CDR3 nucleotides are TGTGCCAGCAGCTTAGTAGCGGGAGGGCCTTACGAGCAGTACTTC. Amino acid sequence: CASSLVAGGPYEQYF.